This T cell receptor beta chain appears in the sequencing data of a study of shared clonotypes between healthy human individuals. Of note for this clone: Its antigen is unknown.

Findings and caveats of the study: At large depth, rarefaction still showed sorted-subset sequencing to be incomplete.

This CDR3 comprises 15 residues. V shed 1 base and J shed 5 bases, with 13 bases lying between them. Germline CDR1 is SNHLY and CDR2 is FYNNEI. Each cell subset's genomic DNA was divided evenly among several immunoSEQ plates. Sorted-subset replicate PCRs used roughly 220 ng DNA, some 33,000 T cell genomes. Clones were read by immunoSEQ multiplex PCR, and TCRdb kept only the in-frame ones, dropping some. The sample has 2 million to 3 million clones, approximately 93% seen once. This chain connects TRBV2 to TRBJ2-3, with D unclear. Sequenced sample: naive CD4+ T cells from PBMCs. Subset reported: CD45RA+ positively selected. This clonotype was sampled from a young man in good health. Some clones in this sample may be carry-over from other donors' samples. The CDR3 bases are TGTGCCAGCAGTGAAGTGGTTGGAGATAGAGATACGCAGTATTTT. Its protein is CASSEVVGDRDTQYF.